This is a list of T cell receptor beta chains from one sample in a study of CD8 T cells in ankylosing spondylitis. TCRdb fed the 5' RACE reads into MiXCR, producing one record per CDR3 protein. The sample includes about 130,000 distinct CDR3 sequences, roughly 15% of them seen just once. Sequences were obtained from blood, either unsorted or a sorted T cell fraction (not recorded which). These TCRs come from a male donor with ankylosing spondylitis. Both conserved end residues are part of each CDR3. Size tells how often a clone was seen (once, few, many) or the class of an expanded clone, and some rows leave it out.

j_call v_call clone_size cdr3_aa
TRBJ2-7 TRBV12-3/TRBV12-4 few CASSLYGGSYEQYF
TRBJ2-7 TRBV7-9 - CASSSITSTSYEQYF
TRBJ1-1 TRBV20-1 - CSARDLKGTEAFF
TRBJ2-7 TRBV7-9 - CASSPEGKNPYEQHF
TRBJ2-1 TRBV12-3/TRBV12-4 few CASTLLVGEQFF
TRBJ2-2 TRBV27 - CASKGAGVMTDTGELFF
TRBJ2-1 TRBV6-1 - CASTIITSSYNEQFF
TRBJ1-2 TRBV20-1 few CSARNTGFSGYGYTF
TRBJ2-5 TRBV28 many CASSLTGKRETQYF
TRBJ2-5 TRBV9 few CASSTWDSQEAQYF
TRBJ2-2 TRBV12-3/TRBV12-4 few CASSSRAGTGGWWTGELFF
TRBJ2-1 TRBV7-9 - CASREDLYNEQFF
TRBJ2-7 TRBV2 - CASRGQASYEQYF
TRBJ2-1 TRBV11-2 - CASSLVVGTSGSGDNEQFF
TRBJ1-1 TRBV11-2 once CASSPGMNTEAFF
TRBJ2-7 TRBV4-3 few CASSQDRDYEQYF
TRBJ2-1 TRBV28 - CASSQTLGYNEQFF
TRBJ2-1 TRBV12-3/TRBV12-4 - CASSAGVAGTGNNEQFF
TRBJ2-7 TRBV11-2 few CASSTGTGPYEQYF
TRBJ2-2 TRBV9 few CASSAQRWNTGELFF
TRBJ1-3 TRBV12-3/TRBV12-4 - CASSLLGTLSGNTIYF
TRBJ2-3 TRBV10-2 - CASSAVAGRGTDTQYF
TRBJ2-2 TRBV6-1 few CASSEIVGGELFF
TRBJ1-1 TRBV27 - CASRGQTAMNTEAFF
TRBJ2-5 TRBV20-1 - CSAEPLAGGETQYF
TRBJ2-1 TRBV5-6 - CASSPTRTPSSYNEQFF
TRBJ2-5 TRBV28 - CASSFSYRQHLQETQYF
TRBJ2-1 TRBV20-1 - CSAREAPASGNEQFF